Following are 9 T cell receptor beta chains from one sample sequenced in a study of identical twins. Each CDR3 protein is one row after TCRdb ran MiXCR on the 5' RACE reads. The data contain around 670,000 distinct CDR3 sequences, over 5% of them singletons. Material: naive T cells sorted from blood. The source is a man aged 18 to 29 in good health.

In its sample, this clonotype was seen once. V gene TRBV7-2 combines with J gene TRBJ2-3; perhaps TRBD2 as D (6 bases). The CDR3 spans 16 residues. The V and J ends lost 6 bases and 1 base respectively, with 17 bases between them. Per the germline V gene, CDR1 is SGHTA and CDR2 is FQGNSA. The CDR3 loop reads CASRPGGGVRTDTQYF. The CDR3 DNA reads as TGTGCCAGCAGGCCGGGCGGCGGGGTCCGCACAGATACGCAGTATTTT.

Here the CDR3 reads CASSQANGTDTQYF. CDR3 sequence (DNA): TGTGCCAGCAGCCAAGCCAACGGGACAGATACGCAGTATTTT. This chain joins TRBV3-1 and TRBJ2-3; no definite D call. The CDR3 contains 14 residues. Trimming left V 1 base short and J 3 bases short, with 8 bases between. The germline CDR1 and CDR2 sequences are LGHDT and YNNKEL (reference sequence).

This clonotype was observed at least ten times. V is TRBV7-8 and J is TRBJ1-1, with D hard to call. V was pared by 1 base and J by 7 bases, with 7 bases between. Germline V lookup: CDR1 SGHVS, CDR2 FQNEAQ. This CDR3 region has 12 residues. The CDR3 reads CASSLGAREAFF. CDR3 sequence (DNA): TGTGCCAGCAGCTTAGGGGCACGTGAAGCTTTCTTT. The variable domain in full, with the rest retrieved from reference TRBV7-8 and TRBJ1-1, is GAGVSQSPRYKVAKRGQDVALRCDPISGHVSLFWYQQALGQGPEFLTYFQNEAQLDKSGLPSDRFFAERPEGSVSTLKIQRTQQEDSAVYLCASSLGAREAFFGQGTRLTVV.

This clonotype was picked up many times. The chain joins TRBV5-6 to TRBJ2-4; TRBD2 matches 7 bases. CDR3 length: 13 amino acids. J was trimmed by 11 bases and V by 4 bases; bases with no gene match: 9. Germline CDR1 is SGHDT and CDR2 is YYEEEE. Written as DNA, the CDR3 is TGTGCCAGCAGCCAGAGAGGGAGGGCCGTTCAGTACTTC. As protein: CASSQRGRAVQYF.

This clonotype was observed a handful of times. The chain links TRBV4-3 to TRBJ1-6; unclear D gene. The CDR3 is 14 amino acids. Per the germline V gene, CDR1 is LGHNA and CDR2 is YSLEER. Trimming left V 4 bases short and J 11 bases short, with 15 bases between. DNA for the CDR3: TGCGCCAGCAGCCTATACGGCAGCGACCCACCCCTCCACTTT. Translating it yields CASSLYGSDPPLHF.

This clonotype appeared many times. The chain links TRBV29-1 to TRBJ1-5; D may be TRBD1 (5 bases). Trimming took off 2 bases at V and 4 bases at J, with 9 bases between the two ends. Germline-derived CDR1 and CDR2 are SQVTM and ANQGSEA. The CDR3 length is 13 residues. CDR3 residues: CSVELSGNQPQHF. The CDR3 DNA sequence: TGCAGCGTTGAACTTTCAGGGAATCAGCCCCAGCATTTT.

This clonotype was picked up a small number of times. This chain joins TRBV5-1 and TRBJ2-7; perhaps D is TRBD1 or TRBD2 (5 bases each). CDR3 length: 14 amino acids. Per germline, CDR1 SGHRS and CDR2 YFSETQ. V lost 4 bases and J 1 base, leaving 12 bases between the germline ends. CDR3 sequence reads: CASSQGVGSYEQYF. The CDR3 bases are TGCGCCAGCAGCCAGGGAGTGGGTTCCTACGAGCAGTACTTC.

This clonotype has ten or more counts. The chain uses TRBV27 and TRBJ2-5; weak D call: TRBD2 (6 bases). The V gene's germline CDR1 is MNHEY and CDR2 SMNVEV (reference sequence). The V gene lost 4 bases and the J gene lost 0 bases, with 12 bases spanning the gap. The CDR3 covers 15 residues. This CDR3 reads CASSSGLGHQETQYF. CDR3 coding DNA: TGTGCCAGCAGTTCGGGACTCGGCCACCAAGAGACCCAGTACTTC.

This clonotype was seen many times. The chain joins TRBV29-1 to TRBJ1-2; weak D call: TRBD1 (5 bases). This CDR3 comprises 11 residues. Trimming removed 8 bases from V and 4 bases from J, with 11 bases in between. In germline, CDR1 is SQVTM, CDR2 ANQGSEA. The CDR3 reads CSTLQGYGYTF. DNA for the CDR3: TGCAGCACCCTTCAGGGCTATGGCTACACCTTC.